Listed here is a single T cell receptor (beta chain). What it binds is unknown. The CDR3 has 14 amino acids. Germline V CDR1 and CDR2: MDHEN, SYDVKM. V was trimmed by 3 bases and J by 1 base, leaving 8 bases between them. This entry comes from a study of cytomegalovirus exposure and HLA in healthy donors. General study points: First-cohort TCR clusters tended to co-occur in the approximately 110 validation repertoires, a later analysis found.

Measured with immunoSEQ multiplex PCR; TCRdb has only the in-frame clones, and not every one. The profile shows 130,000 to 150,000 clones, 87% of them singletons. The chain couples TRBV28 to TRBJ2-3; D is uncertain. This clonotype was obtained from a man aged 18 to 35 in good health and CMV-seropositive. Sequenced: PBMCs. CDR3 amino acids: CASSFSSGTDTQYF. The CDR3 coding sequence is TGTGCCAGCAGTTTTTCCTCGGGCACAGATACGCAGTATTTT.